Each of the 19 T cell receptor beta chains below was sequenced from the same sample in a study of identifying expanded T cells in peripheral blood. The repertoire was sequenced with immunoSEQ multiplex PCR; TCRdb's copy has only in-frame clones and lacks some. The sample shows over 45,000 clones, about 83% of them seen only once. The sequenced sample was blood. These receptors came from a person aged 18 to 75 in good health.

This sequence joins TRBV18 and TRBJ1-6; possible D gene TRBD1, 6 bases. Germline CDR1 and CDR2: KGHSH and LQKENI. The CDR3 consists of 15 residues. V shed 4 bases and J shed 4 bases, with 11 bases lying between them. The CDR3 region is CASSLQGYYNSPLHF. DNA for the CDR3: TGTGCCAGCTCACTACAGGGATATTATAATTCACCCCTCCACTTT.

The chain employs TRBV7-2 and TRBJ2-1; D is unresolved. Trimming shortened V by 2 bases and J by 6 bases, and 2 bases separated the two germline ends. Germline CDR1 is SGHTA and CDR2 is FQGNSA. The CDR3 consists of 11 residues. In nucleotides, the CDR3 is TGTGCCAGCAGCTTAACCAATGAGCAGTTCTTC. Its protein is CASSLTNEQFF.

The chain links TRBV7-9 to TRBJ2-5, with 9 bases that match TRBD1. V lost 5 bases, J lost 4 bases, and 8 bases stayed unmatched. CDR3 length equals 15 residues. Germline values: CDR1 SEHNR, CDR2 FQNEAQ (reference sequence). CDR3 amino acids: CASSGRTGVRETQYF. CDR3 nucleotide sequence: TGTGCCAGCAGCGGCCGGACAGGGGTAAGAGAGACCCAGTACTTC.

The chain has TRBV6-1 and TRBJ1-1; 7 nucleotides line up with TRBD1. Germline CDR1 and CDR2: MNHNS and SASEGT. CDR3 length: 14 amino acids. J gave up 1 base and V 5 bases, and 4 bases lay outside the gene matches. The CDR3 here is CASSKGGANTEAFF. CDR3 bases: TGTGCCAGCAGTAAAGGGGGCGCGAACACTGAAGCTTTCTTT.

The rearrangement joins TRBV10-1 to TRBJ1-1; a possible D gene is TRBD1 (6 bases). V was trimmed by 4 bases and J by 7 bases, leaving 13 bases between them. The CDR3 covers 13 residues. From germline, CDR1 is WNHNN and CDR2 SYGVQD (reference sequence). As DNA, the CDR3 is TGCGCCAGCAGTGCCTCTACAGGGAGTGAAGCTTTCTTT. Residues: CASSASTGSEAFF.

The chain has TRBV4-1 and TRBJ2-3; a weak D match, TRBD2 (7 bases). Per germline, CDR1 MGHRA and CDR2 YSYEKL. The CDR3 loop spans 17 amino acids. Trimming took 0 bases from V and 2 from J, leaving 15 bases between them. Here the CDR3 reads CASSQDLGGGYTDTQYF. The CDR3 DNA is TGCGCCAGCAGCCAAGATCTAGGCGGGGGCTACACAGATACGCAGTATTTT.

The rearrangement joins TRBV29-1 to TRBJ1-2, with a tentative D call TRBD1 (6 bases). Trimming left V 0 bases short and J 8 bases short, with 16 bases between. Germline assignment: CDR1 SQVTM and CDR2 ANQGSEA. The CDR3 length is 14 residues. The CDR3 loop is CSVEDRGTISGYTF. The CDR3 nucleotides read TGCAGCGTTGAAGACAGGGGAACCATATCAGGCTACACCTTC.

The rearrangement links TRBV5-6 to TRBJ2-2; a weak D match, TRBD2 (5 bases). The CDR3 has 17 residues. The V gene's germline CDR1 is SGHDT and CDR2 YYEEEE. Deletions cut 0 bases from V and 4 bases from J, with 16 bases between. CDR3 region: CASSLGGLAIRTGELFF. Written as DNA, the CDR3 is TGTGCCAGCAGCTTGGGGGGTTTAGCGATCCGCACCGGGGAGCTGTTTTTT.

The chain is built from TRBV28 and TRBJ2-7, with D uncertain. The germline V gene has CDR1 MDHEN and CDR2 SYDVKM. Trimming cost V 2 bases and J 7 bases, with 15 bases left between them. This CDR3 is built from 14 residues. As DNA, the CDR3 is TGTGCCAGCAGTTTACAGGACCCCCGTCTGGAGCAGTACTTC. It yields the protein CASSLQDPRLEQYF. The full variable domain, in which reference TRBV28 and TRBJ2-7 provide the parts outside the CDR3, is DVKVTQSSRYLVKRTGEKVFLECVQDMDHENMFWYRQDPGLGLRLIYFSYDVKMKEKGDIPEGYSVSREKKERFSLILESASTNQTSMYLCASSLQDPRLEQYFGPGTRLTVT.

The rearrangement joins TRBV7-9 to TRBJ2-5; no definite D call. Germline CDR1 reads SEHNR; CDR2 reads FQNEAQ (reference sequence). Trimming removed 6 bases from V and 5 bases from J, with 13 bases in between. The CDR3 contains 13 residues. The CDR3 is CASSIGVGETQYF. CDR3 DNA: TGTGCCAGCAGTATAGGTGTGGGGGAGACCCAGTACTTC.

This chain joins TRBV6-1 and TRBJ1-1; possible D gene TRBD1, 6 bases. Per the germline V gene, CDR1 is MNHNS and CDR2 is SASEGT. This CDR3 has 14 residues. V was trimmed by 1 base and J by 2 bases, leaving 8 bases between them. The CDR3 DNA reads TGTGCCAGCAGTGAAGACAGGGTTAACACTGAAGCTTTCTTT. Protein: CASSEDRVNTEAFF.

This clone was picked up a small number of times. This chain links TRBV5-1 with TRBJ1-2; maybe TRBD1 (5 bases). The CDR3 extends over 15 amino acids. V lost 2 bases, J lost 8 bases, and 19 bases lay in between. Germline V lookup: CDR1 SGHRS, CDR2 YFSETQ. The DNA of the CDR3 is TGCGCCAGCAGCTTAGGTGGGGAACGAGGGGAAGGCTACACCTTC. It codes for CASSLGGERGEGYTF.

The rearrangement joins TRBV2 to TRBJ2-2; TRBD2 matches at 7 bases. Germline-derived CDR1 and CDR2 are SNHLY and FYNNEI. The CDR3 totals 14 residues. The J segment lost 3 bases and the V segment lost 7 bases, leaving 5 bases of the junction unmatched. The CDR3 coding sequence is TGTGCCAGCACTGCGCGGGGGTACACCGGGGAGCTGTTTTTT. Its protein is CASTARGYTGELFF.

This clone was detected only a few times. The genes are TRBV6-1 and TRBJ2-3, with 7 positions matching TRBD1. CDR1 MNHNS and CDR2 SASEGT come from the germline V gene. The CDR3 spans 11 residues. V lost 9 bases to trimming and J lost 8 bases; unmatched junction nucleotides: 5. This chain's CDR3 is CASRQGATQYF. In nucleotides, the CDR3 is TGTGCCAGTCGACAGGGTGCTACGCAGTATTTT.

This clone was seen more than once but under ten times. The rearrangement uses TRBV10-3 and TRBJ2-3, with 9 bases identical to TRBD2. The germline CDR1 and CDR2 sequences are ENHRY and SYGVKD. The CDR3 totals 15 residues. V was pared by 6 bases and J by 5 bases, with 9 bases of the junction left unmatched. The CDR3 protein is CAISSAGGHGDTQYF. The CDR3 region has the DNA TGTGCCATCAGCTCAGCGGGGGGTCACGGAGATACGCAGTATTTT.

The CDR3 coding sequence is TGTGCCAGCTCACGGAACAGGGAGGGTGCGACTAATGAAAAACTGTTTTTT. Translating it yields CASSRNREGATNEKLFF. The rearrangement joins TRBV18 to TRBJ1-4; TRBD1 might be the D (6 bases). Trimming took off 4 bases at V and 2 bases at J, with 17 bases between the two ends. This CDR3 has 17 amino acids. The germline CDR1 and CDR2 sequences are KGHSH and LQKENI. Supplemented by reference TRBV18 and TRBJ1-4, the full variable domain reads NAGVMQNPRHLVRRRGQEARLRCSPMKGHSHVYWYRQLPEEGLKFMVYLQKENIIDESGMPKERFSAEFPKEGPSILRIQQVVRGDSAAYFCASSRNREGATNEKLFFGSGTQLSVL.

J is TRBJ2-5 and V is TRBV30, with D uncertain. Per germline, CDR1 GTSNPN and CDR2 SVGIG (reference sequence). With 3 bases removed from V and 3 bases from J, the gap between germline ends came to 11 bases. The CDR3 is made up of 13 amino acids. The CDR3, as DNA: TGTGCCTGGAGCCGGGTTAGAAAAGAGACCCAGTACTTC. Translation gives CAWSRVRKETQYF.

The V and J genes are TRBV18 and TRBJ2-3; D is ambiguous. Trimming cost V 2 bases and J 5 bases, with 5 bases left between them. Germline assignment: CDR1 KGHSH and CDR2 LQKENI. The CDR3 has 12 amino acids. The CDR3 is CASSPSLDTQYF. The CDR3 DNA sequence: TGTGCCAGCTCACCATCCTTAGATACGCAGTATTTT.

V gene TRBV13 combines with J gene TRBJ1-2; 9 bases match TRBD1. Germline V gene data show CDR1 as PRHDT and CDR2 as FYEKMQ (reference sequence). Unmatched junction bases numbered 16, after V lost 5 bases and J lost 6 bases. This CDR3 has 17 residues. The CDR3 DNA reads TGTGCCAGCAGCGAAGACATGGGACAGGGTGGAAAGAATGGCTACACCTTC. Its protein is CASSEDMGQGGKNGYTF.